Below are 29 T cell receptor beta chains sequenced from a single sample in a study of blood T cell repertoires in COVID-19. Only in-frame clones appear in the TCRdb table, and some are missing; sequencing was by immunoSEQ multiplex PCR. Of 180,000 or so clones listed, 75% to 90% were seen once; the top ten hold roughly 8%. The specimen sequenced was peripheral blood. These receptor sequences come from a woman in her sixties or seventies with acute or convalescent COVID-19.

The chain employs TRBV5-8 and TRBJ2-1, with 10 bases fitting TRBD2. The V and J ends lost 0 bases and 6 bases, in that order; junction bases with no gene match: 6. This CDR3 region has 16 residues. Germline V gene data show CDR1 as SGHTS and CDR2 as YDEGEE. CDR3: CASSLGAAGGVNEQFF. The CDR3 DNA follows: TGTGCCAGCAGCTTGGGGGCAGCGGGAGGGGTCAATGAGCAGTTCTTC.

The rearrangement links TRBV14 to TRBJ2-3, with 8 bases matching TRBD2. The CDR3 totals 16 residues. V was clipped by 5 bases and J by 2 bases; unmatched bases: 9. Looked up from germline, CDR1 is SGHDN and CDR2 is FVKESK. CDR3 coding DNA: TGTGCCAGCAGCTTGGACCCTAGCGGGTACACAGATACGCAGTATTTT. This translates into CASSLDPSGYTDTQYF.

The chain carries TRBV9 and TRBJ2-2; 8 bases match TRBD2. Germline values: CDR1 SGDLS, CDR2 YYNGEE. Losses at the gene ends were 0 bases for V and 6 bases for J; bases not matched to a gene: 4. The CDR3 contains 15 residues. DNA for the CDR3: TGTGCCAGCAGCGTAGGGGCGCGGGGGGCCGGGGAGCTGTTTTTT. It yields the protein CASSVGARGAGELFF. Supplemented by reference TRBV9 and TRBJ2-2, the full variable domain reads DSGVTQTPKHLITATGQRVTLRCSPRSGDLSVYWYQQSLDQGLQFLIQYYNGEERAKGNILERFSAQQFPDLHSELNLSSLELGDSALYFCASSVGARGAGELFFGEGSRLTVL.

The chain has TRBV7-9 and TRBJ2-1, with 9 bases that match TRBD2. The germline V gene has CDR1 SEHNR and CDR2 FQNEAQ (reference sequence). This CDR3 is 16 amino acids long. J lost 5 bases, V lost 5 bases, and 10 bases had no gene match. In nucleotides, the CDR3 is TGTGCCAGCAGCCCCCAACTAAGCGGGAGGCACAATGAGCAGTTCTTC. Translated: CASSPQLSGRHNEQFF. The entire variable domain, with the rest obtained from reference TRBV7-9 and TRBJ2-1, is as follows: DTGVSQNPRHKITKRGQNVTFRCDPISEHNRLYWYRQTLGQGPEFLTYFQNEAQLEKSRLLSDRFSAERPKGSFSTLEIQRTEQGDSAMYLCASSPQLSGRHNEQFFGPGTRLTVL.

The chain recombines TRBV5-1 with TRBJ2-1, with 10 bases aligning to TRBD2. Germline V gene data show CDR1 as SGHRS and CDR2 as YFSETQ. The CDR3 has 15 residues. V was clipped by 0 bases and J by 9 bases; unmatched bases: 6. The CDR3 here is CASSLVASGSSEQFF. The CDR3 DNA sequence: TGCGCCAGCAGCTTGGTGGCTAGCGGGAGTAGTGAGCAGTTCTTC.

The CDR3 coding sequence is TGTGCCAGCAGTGATGGGGGAGGTAGCAATCAGCCCCAGCATTTT. As protein: CASSDGGGSNQPQHF. V gene TRBV2 combines with J gene TRBJ1-5; possible D gene TRBD1, 5 bases. V gave up 3 bases and J gave up 0 bases, with 9 bases separating them. There are 15 residues in the CDR3. Germline V gene lookup returns CDR1 SNHLY and CDR2 FYNNEI.

The gene calls are TRBV11-3 and TRBJ2-2; possible D gene TRBD2, 6 bases. V lost 5 bases and J 7 bases, leaving 17 bases between the germline ends. CDR3 size: 15 residues. The germline V gene encodes CDR1 SGHNT and CDR2 YENEEA. The CDR3 spells CASSAAPSESGELFF. The CDR3 nucleotides are TGTGCCAGCAGCGCCGCTCCTAGCGAAAGCGGGGAGCTGTTTTTT.

This clone has a single count. The chain combines TRBV4-2 with TRBJ2-3; 9 bases line up with TRBD2. Unmatched junction bases numbered 1, after V lost 1 base and J lost 2 bases. Germline CDR1 LGHNA, CDR2 YNFKEQ. This CDR3 comprises 15 residues. The CDR3 here is CASSQASGTTDTQYF. CDR3 in DNA: TGTGCCAGCAGCCAAGCTAGCGGGACCACAGATACGCAGTATTTT.

In this sample, this clone turned up once. This chain uses TRBV7-8 with TRBJ2-7; TRBD1 agrees at 9 bases. Germline V gene lookup returns CDR1 SGHVS and CDR2 FQNEAQ. The CDR3 runs to 15 residues. V dropped 5 bases and J dropped 0; count of bases not matched to a gene: 5. The CDR3, as DNA: TGTGCCAGCAGCCCCCGGGACAGGGACTCCTACGAGCAGTACGTC. It codes for CASSPRDRDSYEQYV.

This clone has a single count. J is TRBJ2-2 and V is TRBV7-8; D is perhaps TRBD2 (6 bases). CDR1 and CDR2 (germline): SGHVS, FQNEAQ. V was cut by 1 base and J by 4 bases, with 16 bases left in between. The CDR3 runs to 17 residues. The CDR3 region has the DNA TGTGCCAGCAGCTTAGGGGCGGGCGGGACCCTCACCGGGGAGCTGTTTTTT. Translating gives CASSLGAGGTLTGELFF.

The rearrangement uses TRBV7-6 and TRBJ1-1; the D is unclear. CDR3 size: 14 residues. The germline CDR1 and CDR2 sequences are SGHVS and FNYEAQ. V shed 1 base and J shed 1 base, with 7 bases lying between them. CDR3 amino acids: CASSLVGSNTEAFF. The CDR3 region has the DNA TGTGCCAGCAGCTTAGTGGGCTCGAACACTGAAGCTTTCTTT.

This chain connects TRBV7-9 to TRBJ1-1, with TRBD1 identical over 9 bases. Germline V CDR1 and CDR2: SEHNR, FQNEAQ (reference sequence). After removal of 1 base from V and 4 bases from J, the junction contained 4 bases not matched to a gene. The CDR3 sequence is 15 residues long. In DNA form, the CDR3 reads TGTGCCAGCAGCTTAGAGGGACAGGGAGCCACTGAAGCTTTCTTT. Translation: CASSLEGQGATEAFF.

This clone was observed once. This chain joins TRBV19 and TRBJ1-1; 10 bases fit TRBD1. V lost 9 bases, J lost 4 bases, and 5 bases stayed unmatched. The CDR3 is 13 amino acids. In germline, CDR1 is LNHDA, CDR2 SQIVND (reference sequence). CDR3 sequence reads: CASSDRGRTEAFF. The DNA for the CDR3 is TGTGCCAGCTCCGACAGGGGGCGCACTGAAGCTTTCTTT.

This clone was seen more than once but under ten times. The chain uses TRBV6-5 and TRBJ1-6, with 10 bases aligning to TRBD1. Germline V gene lookup returns CDR1 MNHEY and CDR2 SVGAGI. The junction had 8 bases not matched to a gene; V was cut back by 5 bases and J by 10 bases. This CDR3 spans 15 amino acids. The CDR3, as DNA: TGTGCCAGCAGTCCCCGACAGGGGGCGAGGTCACCCCTCCACTTT. Protein: CASSPRQGARSPLHF.

CDR3 sequence: CASREGQSSYEQYF. The CDR3 bases are TGTGCCAGCAGGGAGGGACAGAGCTCCTACGAGCAGTACTTC. The chain couples TRBV5-5 to TRBJ2-7; D is possibly TRBD1 (7 bases). Between the trimmed V and J ends, which lost 5 bases and 0 bases, there was a span of 12 bases. The germline gives CDR1 SGHKS, CDR2 YYEKEE (reference sequence). The CDR3 has 14 amino acids.

The rearrangement joins TRBV5-1 to TRBJ2-1; no clear D. The V gene's germline CDR1 is SGHRS and CDR2 YFSETQ. Trimming pared 6 bases from V and 5 bases from J, leaving 6 bases between. The CDR3 is made up of 11 amino acids. The CDR3 region is CASKLDNEQFF. For the CDR3, the DNA is TGCGCCAGCAAACTGGACAATGAGCAGTTCTTC.

The V call is TRBV7-9, the J call TRBJ2-3; D possibly corresponds to TRBD1 (5 bases). The CDR3 covers 14 residues. Germline V gives CDR1 SEHNR, CDR2 FQNEAQ (reference sequence). The V end lost 3 bases, the J end lost 8 bases, and 15 bases lay between the germline ends. The CDR3 sequence is CASSFQGAKSTQYF. As DNA, the CDR3 is TGTGCCAGCAGCTTCCAGGGCGCTAAGAGTACGCAGTATTTT.

V gene TRBV6-5 combines with J gene TRBJ2-1; TRBD1 is a possible D gene (6 bases). Germline CDR1 is MNHEY and CDR2 is SVGAGI. The CDR3 is 13 amino acids. Trimming removed 6 bases at V and 10 bases at J, with 16 bases between. The CDR3 bases are TGTGCCAGCAGACGACAGGATTTCAGCGAGCAGTTCTTC. Translation: CASRRQDFSEQFF.

The chain is built from TRBV12-3 or TRBV12-4 and TRBJ1-1; D is uncertain. Trimming removed 3 bases at V and 3 bases at J, with 8 bases between. The CDR3 spans 13 residues. The CDR3 coding sequence is TGTGCCAGCAGTTTTGCCAGTCACACTGAAGCTTTCTTT. As protein: CASSFASHTEAFF.

This chain uses TRBV6-5 with TRBJ1-2; no reliable D call. V lost 0 bases and J 5 bases, leaving 7 bases between the germline ends. Germline V gene lookup returns CDR1 MNHEY and CDR2 SVGAGI. This CDR3 comprises 13 residues. The CDR3 here is CASSYSTGYGYTF. For the CDR3, the DNA is TGTGCCAGCAGTTACTCGACGGGATATGGCTACACCTTC.

This clone was counted once. V is TRBV10-3 and J is TRBJ1-1, with 9 bases identical to TRBD1. After removal of 6 bases from V and 3 bases from J, the junction contained 8 bases not matched to a gene. This CDR3 is 15 amino acids long. Per the germline V gene, CDR1 is ENHRY and CDR2 is SYGVKD. The CDR3 sequence: CAIRTHRDRDTEAFF. The CDR3 coding sequence is TGTGCCATCAGGACTCACCGGGACAGGGACACTGAAGCTTTCTTT.

V gene TRBV28 combines with J gene TRBJ2-7; D perhaps matches TRBD2 (6 bases). Trimming left V 4 bases short and J 5 bases short, with 6 bases between. Germline V gene sequence: CDR1 MDHEN, CDR2 SYDVKM. The CDR3 has 11 amino acids. The CDR3 sequence: CASSSGDEQYF. DNA for the CDR3: TGTGCCAGCAGTTCGGGAGACGAGCAGTACTTC.

This sequence joins TRBV7-9 and TRBJ2-5; D is undetermined. Germline V gene sequence: CDR1 SEHNR, CDR2 FQNEAQ (reference sequence). This CDR3 spans 15 amino acids. V was cut by 4 bases and J by 5 bases, with 17 bases left in between. In DNA, the CDR3 is TGTGCCAGCAGCTCATTGACTGTCATACGGGAGACCCAGTACTTC. Encoded protein: CASSSLTVIRETQYF.

This clone is a singleton in its sample. The chain links TRBV5-8 to TRBJ2-7; D is perhaps TRBD2 (6 bases). This CDR3 region has 17 residues. V was shortened by 5 bases and J by 0 bases, with 21 bases between the two germline ends. The germline CDR1 and CDR2 sequences are SGHTS and YDEGEE. As DNA, the CDR3 is TGTGCCAGCAGAGACTCTCCGGGACCCGGGGGCTCCTACGAGCAGTACGTC. Its translation is CASRDSPGPGGSYEQYV.

The chain has TRBV27 and TRBJ1-5; 9 bases align to TRBD1. J gave up 4 bases and V 5 bases, and 12 bases lay outside the gene matches. Germline CDR1 reads MNHEY; CDR2 reads SMNVEV (reference sequence). CDR3 length: 17 amino acids. CDR3: CASSQFPGTGYNQPQHF. CDR3 DNA sequence: TGTGCCAGCAGTCAATTTCCCGGGACAGGGTATAATCAGCCCCAGCATTTT.

Worth noting for this clone: The junction and the germline gene differ at one end; a read error may be behind it. V gene TRBV7-7 combines with J gene TRBJ2-7; D unresolved. The CDR3 spans 13 residues. Germline lookup yields CDR1 SSHAT and CDR2 FNYEAQ (reference sequence). DNA for the CDR3: TGTGCTAGCAGCTTAGATGTCAACTACGAGCAGTACTTC. Translating it yields CASSLDVNYEQYF.

The genes are TRBV27 and TRBJ1-1, with unresolved D. Germline-derived CDR1 and CDR2 are MNHEY and SMNVEV (reference sequence). Trimming cost V 2 bases and J 5 bases, with 15 bases left between them. The length of the CDR3 is 15 residues. The CDR3 coding sequence is TGTGCCAGCAGTTTAACTGTTCCCGAGGTGACTGAAGCTTTCTTT. It codes for CASSLTVPEVTEAFF.

The chain recombines TRBV4-1 with TRBJ1-1; D perhaps matches TRBD1 (5 bases). Looked up from germline, CDR1 is MGHRA and CDR2 is YSYEKL. V lost 5 bases to trimming and J lost 1 base, with 20 bases between them. CDR3 length: 17 amino acids. CDR3 loop: CASSAPHGRGPNTEAFF. The CDR3 DNA reads as TGCGCCAGCAGCGCCCCCCACGGGAGGGGACCGAACACTGAAGCTTTCTTT.

The V and J genes are TRBV5-1 and TRBJ1-1; TRBD1 matches 11 bases. J was trimmed by 1 base and V by 3 bases; bases with no gene match: 11. This CDR3 spans 18 amino acids. Germline-derived CDR1 and CDR2 are SGHRS and YFSETQ. The CDR3 DNA is TGCGCCAGCAGCTCGATCCAGGGACAGGGGGGAAAGAACACTGAAGCTTTCTTT. This gives the protein CASSSIQGQGGKNTEAFF.